This T cell receptor beta chain was retrieved from a study of neurological immune-mediated disorders. This clonotype was found many times. TCRdb itself ran the 5' RACE reads through MiXCR, one entry per CDR3 protein. The sample shows under 75,000 distinct CDR3 sequences, roughly 3% of them seen only once. The CDR3 loop spans 13 amino acids. V dropped 6 bases and J dropped 8 bases, with 16 bases sitting between them. Germline lookup yields CDR1 MNHEY and CDR2 SVGEGT. The source is a woman aged 45-65 years with multiple sclerosis. Sequencing was done on a sample of PBMCs. V and J are TRBV6-2 or TRBV6-3 and TRBJ1-1; D is undetermined. The CDR3 sequence: CASRELSGGEAFF. For the CDR3, the DNA is TGTGCCAGCAGGGAACTTTCCGGAGGGGAAGCTTTCTTT.